A single sample gave rise to the 18 T cell receptor beta chains below, sequenced in a study of graft-versus-host responses after intestinal transplantation. Here immunoSEQ multiplex PCR was the method, and the copy in TCRdb shows in-frame clones only, minus some. This table holds approximately 92,000 clones, 75% to 95% found once. Their specific antigens are unknown. Sequenced material: unstimulated CD8+ T cells sorted from spleen or lymph node cells, taken before intestinal transplant. Receptors originate from a human donor who received an intestinal transplant.

The V and J genes are TRBV6-1 and TRBJ1-5, with 7 bases fitting TRBD1. This CDR3 is 15 amino acids long. J gave up 6 bases and V 5 bases, and 10 bases lay outside the gene matches. Germline V gives CDR1 MNHNS, CDR2 SASEGT. CDR3 loop: CASSRIGRGRQPQHF. CDR3 nucleotide sequence: TGTGCCAGCAGTCGCATTGGGAGGGGGCGTCAGCCCCAGCATTTT.

This sequence joins TRBV6-1 and TRBJ2-4, with D possibly called TRBD1 or TRBD2 (5 bases each). Between the trimmed V and J ends, which lost 1 base and 1 base, there was a span of 11 bases. Germline assignment: CDR1 MNHNS and CDR2 SASEGT. The CDR3 loop spans 16 amino acids. The CDR3 is CASSEEAAGAKNIQYF. The DNA for the CDR3 is TGTGCCAGCAGTGAAGAAGCGGCAGGGGCCAAAAACATTCAGTACTTC.

J is TRBJ1-5 and V is TRBV15; TRBD1 might be the D (5 bases). The V and J ends lost 0 bases and 6 bases respectively, with 12 bases between them. Germline V gene sequence: CDR1 LNHNV, CDR2 YYDKDF (reference sequence). CDR3 length equals 15 residues. The CDR3 bases are TGTGCCACCAGCAGAGATTTAGGGGAGGGTCAGCCCCAGCATTTT. Protein product: CATSRDLGEGQPQHF.

This chain links TRBV4-3 with TRBJ1-4; 7 bases line up with TRBD1. From germline, CDR1 is LGHNA and CDR2 YSLEER. The CDR3 contains 21 residues. J was trimmed by 0 bases and V by 3 bases; bases with no gene match: 19. CDR3 sequence reads: CASSQKLSRDRYLATNEKLFF. In DNA form, the CDR3 reads TGCGCCAGCAGCCAGAAGTTAAGCCGGGACAGATACCTGGCAACTAATGAAAAACTGTTTTTT.

This chain joins TRBV20-1 and TRBJ2-7; D is unclear. This CDR3 is 10 amino acids long. V lost 3 bases, J lost 8 bases, and 8 bases lay in between. The germline V gene has CDR1 DFQATT and CDR2 SNEGSKA (reference sequence). As DNA, the CDR3 is TGCAGTGCTAGTGGTTCCCAGCAGTACTTC. This codes for CSASGSQQYF.

The table lists this clone with a few counts. The rearrangement uses TRBV6-5 and TRBJ2-3; the match to TRBD2 covers 11 bases. V trimming: 5 bases; J trimming: 1 base; junction bases outside the gene matches: 2. From germline, CDR1 is MNHEY and CDR2 SVGAGI. This CDR3 has 15 residues. The CDR3 region has the DNA TGTGCCAGCAGTGTGACTAGCGGGGGCACAGATACGCAGTATTTT. Its translation: CASSVTSGGTDTQYF.

The CDR3 reads CASSFTSGDEQYF. In nucleotides, the CDR3 is TGTGCCAGCAGTTTTACTAGCGGGGACGAGCAGTACTTC. The chain is built from TRBV27 and TRBJ2-7; TRBD2 aligns across 10 bases. The junction had 1 base not matched to a gene; V was cut back by 3 bases and J by 5 bases. The CDR3 runs to 13 residues. CDR1 is MNHEY, CDR2 SMNVEV, per germline (reference sequence).

The V gene is TRBV7-7, the J gene TRBJ2-7, with TRBD2 identical over 7 bases. Germline V gives CDR1 SSHAT, CDR2 FNYEAQ (reference sequence). The CDR3 is made up of 17 amino acids. V was pared by 5 bases and J by 2 bases, with 15 bases of the junction left unmatched. The DNA of the CDR3 is TGTGCCAGCAGCCACTATTCTGGGCTAGCGGAACCCTACGAGCAGTACTTC. Translating it yields CASSHYSGLAEPYEQYF.

This sequence joins TRBV2 and TRBJ1-1, with 10 bases that match TRBD1. With V trimmed by 5 bases and J by 6 bases, 6 bases remained unmatched. The CDR3 is 14 residues long. From germline, CDR1 is SNHLY and CDR2 FYNNEI. The DNA for the CDR3 is TGTGCCAGCAGTCCCGGACAGGGGGGGGCTGAAGCTTTCTTT. Encoded protein: CASSPGQGGAEAFF. Combining the CDR3 with reference TRBV2 and TRBJ1-1 gives the whole variable domain EPEVTQTPSHQVTQMGQEVILRCVPISNHLYFYWYRQILGQKVEFLVSFYNNEISEKSEIFDDQFSVERPDGSNFTLKIRSTKLEDSAMYFCASSPGQGGAEAFFGQGTRLTVV.

The chain combines TRBV4-1 with TRBJ2-6, with D possibly matching TRBD1 (6 bases). The CDR3 loop spans 15 amino acids. The V end lost 4 bases, the J end lost 4 bases, and 11 bases lay between the germline ends. Germline-derived CDR1 and CDR2 are MGHRA and YSYEKL. In nucleotides, the CDR3 is TGCGCCAGCAGCCCTCGAACAGGGGGGGCCAACGTCCTGACTTTC. As protein: CASSPRTGGANVLTF.

The chain joins TRBV7-9 to TRBJ2-5; D is unresolved. The J call is in doubt because the DNA end fits TRBJ2-7 better. Germline lookup yields CDR1 SEHNR and CDR2 FQNEAQ (reference sequence). The CDR3 has 14 amino acids. Here the CDR3 DNA reads TGTGCCAGCAGCTCCGCGGTATCGGTCTACGAGCAGTACTTC. Its translation: CASSSAVSVYEQYF.

The chain couples TRBV7-9 to TRBJ2-5, with D possibly matching TRBD1 (5 bases). Trimming stripped 4 bases from V and 3 bases from J, with 9 bases between. The CDR3 runs 13 residues. Per germline, CDR1 SEHNR and CDR2 FQNEAQ (reference sequence). CDR3 in amino acids: CASSSTEKETQYF. Here the CDR3 DNA reads TGTGCCAGCAGCTCGACAGAAAAAGAGACCCAGTACTTC.

The rearrangement uses TRBV2 and TRBJ2-5; D call uncertain. This CDR3 spans 17 amino acids. Trimming cost V 3 bases and J 7 bases, with 24 bases left between them. Germline CDR1 reads SNHLY; CDR2 reads FYNNEI. The CDR3 spells CASSESRSTGSTRTQYF. The DNA for the CDR3 is TGTGCCAGCAGTGAGTCCCGCTCCACGGGTTCTACACGGACCCAGTACTTC.

This sequence joins TRBV9 and TRBJ2-3; D gene unclear. CDR3 length equals 12 residues. Per the germline V gene, CDR1 is SGDLS and CDR2 is YYNGEE. Trimming stripped 4 bases from V and 3 bases from J, with 6 bases between. The CDR3 DNA reads as TGTGCCAGCAGCCCGCAGACAGATACGCAGTATTTT. Its protein is CASSPQTDTQYF.

This chain joins TRBV7-3 and TRBJ2-3; possibly TRBD1 for D (5 bases). The CDR3 length is 14 residues. The germline V gene has CDR1 SGHTA and CDR2 FQGTGA. V gave up 3 bases and J gave up 4 bases, with 11 bases separating them. CDR3 sequence: CASSFSGNPDTQYF. CDR3 coding DNA: TGTGCCAGCAGCTTCTCAGGGAATCCAGATACGCAGTATTTT.

The chain employs TRBV28 and TRBJ2-4; the match to TRBD1 covers 8 bases. V lost 5 bases to trimming and J lost 9 bases; unmatched junction nucleotides: 9. The germline gives CDR1 MDHEN, CDR2 SYDVKM. There are 14 residues in the CDR3. The CDR3, as DNA: TGTGCCAGCAGTCCAAAGACAGGGGTCGGCATTCAGTACTTC. Its translation: CASSPKTGVGIQYF.

This chain links TRBV7-3 with TRBJ2-1; 8 bases match TRBD2. The CDR3 extends over 15 amino acids. Trimming at V came to 6 bases and at J to 4 bases, leaving 8 bases not matched to a gene. Per the germline V gene, CDR1 is SGHTA and CDR2 is FQGTGA. The CDR3 here is CASRSIRGGYNEQFF. CDR3 DNA sequence: TGTGCCAGCAGGTCCATCCGGGGGGGATACAATGAGCAGTTCTTC.

The chain links TRBV9 to TRBJ2-5; maybe TRBD2 (6 bases). This CDR3 spans 16 amino acids. The V and J ends lost 3 bases and 2 bases respectively, with 17 bases between them. Germline values: CDR1 SGDLS, CDR2 YYNGEE. CDR3 bases: TGTGCCAGCAGCGCCAGCCCGGGACTGACACAAGAGACCCAGTACTTC. Its protein product is CASSASPGLTQETQYF.